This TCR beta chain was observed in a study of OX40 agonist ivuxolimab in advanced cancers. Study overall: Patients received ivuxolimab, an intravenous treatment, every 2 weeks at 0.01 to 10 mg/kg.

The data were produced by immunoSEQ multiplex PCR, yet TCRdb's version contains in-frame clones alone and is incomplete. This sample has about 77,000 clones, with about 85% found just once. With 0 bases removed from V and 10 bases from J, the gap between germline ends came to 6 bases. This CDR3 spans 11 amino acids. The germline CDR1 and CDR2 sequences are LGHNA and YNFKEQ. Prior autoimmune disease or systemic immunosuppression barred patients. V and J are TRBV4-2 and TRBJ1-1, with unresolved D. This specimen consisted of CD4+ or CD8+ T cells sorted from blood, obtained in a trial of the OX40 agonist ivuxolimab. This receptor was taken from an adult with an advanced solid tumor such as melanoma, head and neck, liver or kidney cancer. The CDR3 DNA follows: TGTGCCAGCAGCCAAGATGGGGTAGCTTTCTTT. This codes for CASSQDGVAFF.